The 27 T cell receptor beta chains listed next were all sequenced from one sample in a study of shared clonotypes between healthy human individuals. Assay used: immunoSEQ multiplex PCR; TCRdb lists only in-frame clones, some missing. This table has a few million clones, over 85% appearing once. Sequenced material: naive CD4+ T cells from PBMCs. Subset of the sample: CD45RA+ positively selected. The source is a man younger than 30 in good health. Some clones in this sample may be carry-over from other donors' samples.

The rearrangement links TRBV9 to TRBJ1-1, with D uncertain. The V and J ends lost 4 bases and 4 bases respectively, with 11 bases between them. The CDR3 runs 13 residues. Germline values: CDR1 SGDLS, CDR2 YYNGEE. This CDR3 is CASSPGRGTEAFF. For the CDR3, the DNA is TGTGCCAGCAGCCCGGGTCGGGGCACTGAAGCTTTCTTT.

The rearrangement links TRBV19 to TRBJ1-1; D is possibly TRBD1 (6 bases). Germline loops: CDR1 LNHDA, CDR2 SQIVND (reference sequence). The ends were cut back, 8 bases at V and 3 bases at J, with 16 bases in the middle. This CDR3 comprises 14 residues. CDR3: CASGPLDSHTEAFF. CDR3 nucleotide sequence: TGTGCCAGTGGGCCTTTGGACAGTCACACTGAAGCTTTCTTT.

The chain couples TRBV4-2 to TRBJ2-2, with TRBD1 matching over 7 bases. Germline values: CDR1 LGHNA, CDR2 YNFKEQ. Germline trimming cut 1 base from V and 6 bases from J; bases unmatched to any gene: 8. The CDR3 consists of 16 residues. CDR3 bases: TGTGCCAGCAGCCAAGGACCGACAGGGAAGGCCGGGGAGCTGTTTTTT. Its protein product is CASSQGPTGKAGELFF.

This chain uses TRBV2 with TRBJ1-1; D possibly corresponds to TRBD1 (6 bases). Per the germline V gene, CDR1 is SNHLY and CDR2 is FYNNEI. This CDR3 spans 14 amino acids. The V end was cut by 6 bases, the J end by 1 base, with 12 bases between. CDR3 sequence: CASSPGAWNTEAFF. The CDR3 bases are TGTGCCAGCAGCCCAGGGGCCTGGAACACTGAAGCTTTCTTT.

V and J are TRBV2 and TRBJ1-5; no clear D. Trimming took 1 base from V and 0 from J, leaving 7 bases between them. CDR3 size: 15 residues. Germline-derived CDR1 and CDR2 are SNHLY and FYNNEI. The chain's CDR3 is CASSEGQNSNQPQHF. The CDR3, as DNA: TGTGCCAGCAGTGAAGGGCAGAATAGCAATCAGCCCCAGCATTTT.

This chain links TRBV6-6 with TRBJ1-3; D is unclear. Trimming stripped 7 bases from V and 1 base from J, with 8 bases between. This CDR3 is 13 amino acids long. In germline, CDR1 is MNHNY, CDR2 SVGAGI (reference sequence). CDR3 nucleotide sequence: TGTGCCAGCAAGCGGGGATCTGGAAACACCATATATTTT. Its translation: CASKRGSGNTIYF.

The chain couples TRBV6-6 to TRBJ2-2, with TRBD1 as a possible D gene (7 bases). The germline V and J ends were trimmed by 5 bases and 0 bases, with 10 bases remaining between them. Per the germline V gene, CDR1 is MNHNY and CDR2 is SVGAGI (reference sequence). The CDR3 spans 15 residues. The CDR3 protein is CASSAGQTNTGELFF. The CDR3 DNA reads TGTGCCAGCAGTGCGGGACAGACGAACACCGGGGAGCTGTTTTTT.

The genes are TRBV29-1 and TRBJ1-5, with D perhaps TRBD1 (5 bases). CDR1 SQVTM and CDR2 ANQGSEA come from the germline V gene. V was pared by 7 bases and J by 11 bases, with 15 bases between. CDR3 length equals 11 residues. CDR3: CSAGAGKAQHF. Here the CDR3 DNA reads TGCAGCGCTGGGGCAGGGAAGGCCCAGCATTTT.

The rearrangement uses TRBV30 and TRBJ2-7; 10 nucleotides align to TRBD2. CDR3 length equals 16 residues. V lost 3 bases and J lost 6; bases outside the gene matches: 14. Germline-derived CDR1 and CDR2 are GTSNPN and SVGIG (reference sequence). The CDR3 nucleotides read TGTGCCTGGAGGGGAGCGGGAGGGCCCTATTTTAGCGAGCAGTACTTC. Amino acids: CAWRGAGGPYFSEQYF. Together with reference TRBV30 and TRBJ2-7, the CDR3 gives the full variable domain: SQTIHQWPATLVQPVGSPLSLECTVEGTSNPNLYWYRQAAGRGLQLLFYSVGIGQISSEVPQNLSASRPQDRQFILSSKKLLLSDSGFYLCAWRGAGGPYFSEQYFGPGTRLTVT.

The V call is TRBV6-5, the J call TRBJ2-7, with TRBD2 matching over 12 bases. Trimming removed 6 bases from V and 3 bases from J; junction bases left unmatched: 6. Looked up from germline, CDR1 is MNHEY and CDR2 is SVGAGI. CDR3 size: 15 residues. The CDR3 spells CASSQILAGGYEQYF. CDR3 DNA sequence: TGTGCCAGCAGCCAAATACTAGCGGGAGGCTACGAGCAGTACTTC.

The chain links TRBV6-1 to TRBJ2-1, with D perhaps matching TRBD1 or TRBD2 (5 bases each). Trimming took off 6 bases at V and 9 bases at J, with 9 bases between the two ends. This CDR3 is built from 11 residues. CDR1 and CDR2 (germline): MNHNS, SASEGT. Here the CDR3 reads CASRGVPEQFF. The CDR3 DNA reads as TGTGCCAGCAGGGGGGTCCCTGAGCAGTTCTTC.

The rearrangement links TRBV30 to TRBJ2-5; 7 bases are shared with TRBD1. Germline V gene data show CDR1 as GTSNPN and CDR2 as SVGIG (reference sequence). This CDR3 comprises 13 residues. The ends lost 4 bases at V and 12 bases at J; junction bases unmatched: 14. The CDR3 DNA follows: TGTGCCTGGACCCCTGATCGAGGGGGCAGTAAGTACTTC. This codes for CAWTPDRGGSKYF.

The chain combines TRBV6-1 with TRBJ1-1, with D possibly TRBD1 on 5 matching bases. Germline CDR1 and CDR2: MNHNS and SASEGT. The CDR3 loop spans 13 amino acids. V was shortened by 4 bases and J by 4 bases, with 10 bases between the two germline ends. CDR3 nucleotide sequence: TGTGCCAGCAGTGTTGGAGGGGCCACTGAAGCTTTCTTT. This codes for CASSVGGATEAFF.

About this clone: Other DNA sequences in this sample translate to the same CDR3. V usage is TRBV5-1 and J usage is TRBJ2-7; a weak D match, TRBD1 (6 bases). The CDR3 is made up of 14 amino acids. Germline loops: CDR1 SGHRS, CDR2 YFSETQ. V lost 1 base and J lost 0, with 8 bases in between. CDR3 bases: TGCGCCAGCAGCTTGTCAGGGGACTCCTACGAGCAGTACTTC. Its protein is CASSLSGDSYEQYF.

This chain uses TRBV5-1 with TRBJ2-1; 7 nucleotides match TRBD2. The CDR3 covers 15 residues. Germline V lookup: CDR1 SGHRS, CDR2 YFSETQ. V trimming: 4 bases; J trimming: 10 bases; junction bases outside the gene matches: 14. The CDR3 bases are TGCGCCAGCAGCCTTCGCGGGAGTTCCCCAAGGGAGCAGTTCTTC. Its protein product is CASSLRGSSPREQFF.

The CDR3 reads CASSQDLVSGAALGQYF. The CDR3 region has the DNA TGTGCCAGCAGCCAAGATCTAGTTAGCGGGGCGGCCCTAGGGCAGTATTTT. This chain uses TRBV4-2 with TRBJ2-3; the match to TRBD2 covers 8 bases. This CDR3 is built from 17 residues. In germline, CDR1 is LGHNA, CDR2 YNFKEQ. The V and J ends lost 0 bases and 11 bases, in that order; junction bases with no gene match: 16.

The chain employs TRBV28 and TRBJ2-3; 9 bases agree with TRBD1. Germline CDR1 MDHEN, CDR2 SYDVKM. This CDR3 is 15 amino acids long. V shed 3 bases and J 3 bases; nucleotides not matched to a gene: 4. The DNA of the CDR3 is TGTGCCAGCAGTTTGTACAGGGGGCAGACAGATACGCAGTATTTT. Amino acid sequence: CASSLYRGQTDTQYF.

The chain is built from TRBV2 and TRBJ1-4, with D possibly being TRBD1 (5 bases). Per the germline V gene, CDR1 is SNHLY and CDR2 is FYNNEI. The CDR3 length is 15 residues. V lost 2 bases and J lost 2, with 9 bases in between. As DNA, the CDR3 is TGTGCCAGCAGTGAACACCGGGGGACTAATGAAAAACTGTTTTTT. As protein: CASSEHRGTNEKLFF.

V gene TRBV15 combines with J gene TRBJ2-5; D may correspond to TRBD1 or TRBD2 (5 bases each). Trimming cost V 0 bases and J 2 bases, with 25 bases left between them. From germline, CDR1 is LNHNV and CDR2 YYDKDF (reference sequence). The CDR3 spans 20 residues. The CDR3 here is CATSRDLPVSTGPLQETQYF. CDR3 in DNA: TGTGCCACCAGCAGAGATCTCCCGGTGTCAACGGGACCCTTACAAGAGACCCAGTACTTC.

The CDR3 bases are TGTGCCAGCAGCTTCATCAGGACCGAGCAGTACTTC. This gives the protein CASSFIRTEQYF. The chain carries TRBV5-6 and TRBJ2-7; D unclear. Trimming cost V 2 bases and J 6 bases, with 9 bases left between them. The CDR3 contains 12 residues. Germline V lookup: CDR1 SGHDT, CDR2 YYEEEE.

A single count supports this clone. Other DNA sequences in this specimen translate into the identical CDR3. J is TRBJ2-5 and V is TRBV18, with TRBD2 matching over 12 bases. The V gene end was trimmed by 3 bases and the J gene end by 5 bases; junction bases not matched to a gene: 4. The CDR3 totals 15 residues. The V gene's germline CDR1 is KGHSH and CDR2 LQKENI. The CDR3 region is CASSPGLAGEETQYF. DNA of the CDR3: TGTGCCAGCTCACCGGGACTAGCGGGCGAGGAGACCCAGTACTTC.

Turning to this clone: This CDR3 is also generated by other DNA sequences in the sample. The CDR3 DNA sequence: TGCGCCAGCAGCTTTGGAGACGAGCAGTACTTC. This gives the protein CASSFGDEQYF. This chain connects TRBV5-1 to TRBJ2-7; D not resolved. This CDR3 contains 11 residues. CDR1 SGHRS and CDR2 YFSETQ come from the germline V gene. The V end lost 2 bases, the J end lost 5 bases, and 5 bases lay between the germline ends. Complete variable domain (other parts from reference TRBV5-1 and TRBJ2-7): KAGVTQTPRYLIKTRGQQVTLSCSPISGHRSVSWYQQTPGQGLQFLFEYFSETQRNKGNFPGRFSGRQFSNSRSEMNVSTLELGDSALYLCASSFGDEQYFGPGTRLTVT.

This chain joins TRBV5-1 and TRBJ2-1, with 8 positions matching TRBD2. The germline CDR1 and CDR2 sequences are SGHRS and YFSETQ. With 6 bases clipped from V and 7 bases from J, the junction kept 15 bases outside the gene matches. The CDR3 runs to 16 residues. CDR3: CASTKSGSLAGNEQFF. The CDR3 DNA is TGCGCCAGCACTAAGAGCGGGTCCTTAGCGGGGAATGAGCAGTTCTTC.

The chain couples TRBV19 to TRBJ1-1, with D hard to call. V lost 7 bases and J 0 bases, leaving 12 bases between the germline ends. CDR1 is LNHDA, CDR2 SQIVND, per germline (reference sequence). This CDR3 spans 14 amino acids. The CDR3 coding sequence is TGTGCCAGTACCCGGCGCGGGCTGAACACTGAAGCTTTCTTT. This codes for CASTRRGLNTEAFF.

The CDR3 protein is CASRSRTGATNQPQHF. In DNA form, the CDR3 reads TGTGCCAGTAGATCCCGGACTGGCGCGACGAATCAGCCCCAGCATTTT. The gene calls are TRBV19 and TRBJ1-5; D gene uncertain. Germline-derived CDR1 and CDR2 are LNHDA and SQIVND (reference sequence). This CDR3 comprises 16 residues. The V gene lost 6 bases and the J gene lost 4 bases, with 19 bases spanning the gap.

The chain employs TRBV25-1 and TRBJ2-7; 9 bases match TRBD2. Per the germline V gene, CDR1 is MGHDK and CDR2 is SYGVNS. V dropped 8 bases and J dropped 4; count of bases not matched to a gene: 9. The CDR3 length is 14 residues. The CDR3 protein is CASRSTSGLYEQYF. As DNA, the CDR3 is TGTGCCAGCCGATCGACTAGCGGTCTTTACGAGCAGTACTTC.

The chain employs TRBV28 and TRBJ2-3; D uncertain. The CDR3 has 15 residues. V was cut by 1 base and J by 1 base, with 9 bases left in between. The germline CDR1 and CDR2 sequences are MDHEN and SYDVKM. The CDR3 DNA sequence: TGTGCCAGCAGTTTATCCCCAGGCCGCACAGATACGCAGTATTTT. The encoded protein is CASSLSPGRTDTQYF.